This T cell receptor (beta chain) originates from a study of blood T cell repertoires in COVID-19. Study information: The United States, Italy and Spain were the sources of the acute and convalescent COVID-19 samples.

Trimming took 4 bases from V and 5 from J, leaving 11 bases between them. CDR1 GTSNPN and CDR2 SVGIG come from the germline V gene (reference sequence). The CDR3 spans 12 residues. This clone was detected a few times. Libraries were prepared by immunoSEQ multiplex PCR; TCRdb keeps only in-frame clonotypes and omits some of them. The repertoire has fewer than 500,000 clones, around 84% of them found once; the top ten carry around 1%. V gene TRBV30 combines with J gene TRBJ1-1; D may be TRBD1 (5 bases). The sample taken for sequencing was peripheral blood. The sequence came from a human donor with acute or convalescent COVID-19. The donor label of this sample is uncertain. As DNA, the CDR3 is TGTGCCTGGACCGGGGGGGGAACTGAAGCTTTCTTT. This sequence encodes CAWTGGGTEAFF.